These T cell receptor beta chains were read from a single sample in a study of identical twins. From the 5' RACE reads, TCRdb called clonotypes with MiXCR, one entry per CDR3 protein. The sample consists of roughly 280,000 distinct CDR3 sequences, roughly 10% of them appearing once. The sample was also reused in another study, on yellow fever vaccine responses in identical twins.

The sequencing sample was made of CD8+ T cells sorted from blood. The receptors originated from a young woman in good health. The CDR3 runs from the conserved cysteine through the conserved F or W. The D gene is left open where the match is weak. Clone size is given for some rows only: seen once, a few or many times, or a class if the clone is expanded.

D gene	J gene	clone size	V gene	CDR3 protein	CDR3 DNA
NA	TRBJ2-1	NA	TRBV19	CASRGAYEQFF	TGTGCCAGCCGAGGGGCATATGAGCAGTTCTTC
NA	TRBJ2-2	few	TRBV7-9	CASSTAAVPTGELFF	TGTGCCAGCAGCACGGCGGCGGTTCCCACCGGGGAGCTGTTTTTT
TRBD1	TRBJ1-4	many	TRBV6-5	CASSHGTGLGVTNEKLFF	TGTGCCAGCAGCCACGGGACAGGGTTGGGGGTAACTAATGAAAAACTGTTTTTT
NA	TRBJ2-7	NA	TRBV7-6	CASSLRGSLGNEQYF	TGTGCCAGCAGCCTCCGAGGGAGCTTAGGCAACGAGCAGTACTTC
NA	TRBJ2-7	NA	TRBV21-1	CASSKATTYEQYF	TGTGCCAGCAGCAAAGCTACAACCTACGAGCAGTACTTC
TRBD1	TRBJ1-1	few	TRBV7-6	CASSTGQGLNTEAFF	TGTGCCAGCAGCACCGGACAGGGTTTGAACACTGAAGCTTTCTTT
NA	TRBJ2-1	many	TRBV5-6	CASSPGGGYEQFF	TGTGCCAGCAGCCCAGGGGGAGGGTATGAGCAGTTCTTC
NA	TRBJ2-1	many	TRBV29-1	CSVVIPALEQFF	TGCAGCGTTGTGATTCCAGCGCTGGAGCAGTTCTTC
TRBD1	TRBJ2-7	many	TRBV28	CASSFTGGPYEQYF	TGTGCCAGCAGTTTCACAGGGGGGCCCTACGAGCAGTACTTC
TRBD2	TRBJ2-3	many	TRBV29-1	CSAKRVGTSATDTQYF	TGCAGCGCCAAGAGGGTCGGGACTAGCGCAACAGATACGCAGTATTTT
NA	TRBJ1-5	NA	TRBV12-5	CASGLSDSNQPQHF	TGTGCTAGTGGTTTGTCGGACAGCAATCAGCCCCAGCATTTT
NA	TRBJ2-3	many	TRBV15	CATSRVPSPSDTQYF	TGTGCCACCAGCAGAGTTCCAAGCCCTTCAGATACGCAGTATTTT
NA	TRBJ2-7	NA	TRBV19	CASSDPGLVYEQYF	TGTGCCAGTAGTGATCCGGGACTCGTCTACGAGCAGTACTTC
TRBD2	TRBJ2-3	few	TRBV6-5	CASSSPAGGLTDTQYF	TGTGCCAGCAGTTCCCCAGCGGGAGGGTTAACAGATACGCAGTATTTT
NA	TRBJ2-3	many	TRBV6-4	CASSKVPGTDTQYF	TGTGCCAGCAGCAAGGTGCCTGGCACAGATACGCAGTATTTT
TRBD1	TRBJ2-3	many	TRBV3-1	CASSQEPGQVEDTQYF	TGTGCCAGCAGCCAAGAACCGGGACAGGTCGAAGATACGCAGTATTTT
NA	TRBJ1-1	many	TRBV12-3/TRBV12-4	CASSSPRGVVTEAFF	TGTGCCAGCAGTTCCCCCAGGGGAGTCGTCACTGAAGCTTTCTTT
NA	TRBJ2-7	few	TRBV19	CASSIGNEQYF	TGTGCCAGTAGTATAGGGAACGAGCAGTACTTC
NA	TRBJ2-1	few	TRBV20-1	CSARDPATQQSEQFF	TGCAGTGCTAGAGATCCCGCAACCCAACAATCTGAGCAGTTCTTC
TRBD2	TRBJ2-7	few	TRBV28	CASSGGLAGHYEQYF	TGTGCCAGCAGTGGGGGACTAGCGGGACACTACGAGCAGTACTTC
NA	TRBJ1-1	NA	TRBV14	CASSQGGGYPTEAFF	TGTGCCAGCAGCCAAGGCGGGGGTTACCCCACTGAAGCTTTCTTT
TRBD2	TRBJ2-3	many	TRBV6-5	CASSYLVAGDHFQADTQYF	TGTGCCAGCAGTTACTTGGTAGCGGGAGACCACTTTCAAGCAGATACGCAGTATTTT
TRBD2	TRBJ2-2	NA	TRBV14	CASSIAGVYTGELFF	TGTGCCAGCAGCATAGCGGGAGTGTATACCGGGGAGCTGTTTTTT
NA	TRBJ2-7	many	TRBV7-9	CASSSPRVMEQYF	TGTGCCAGCAGCTCCCCCAGGGTAATGGAGCAGTACTTC